These T cell receptor beta chains were read from a single sample in a study of a mutant IDH1 vaccine in newly diagnosed glioma. These receptors have no known antigen. The protocol was immunoSEQ multiplex PCR, while the TCRdb copy is restricted to in-frame clones and leaves out a portion. In the table there are about 34,000 clones, 80% to 90% of which are singletons. The sample in question was PBMCs, obtained from a glioma patient whose treatment included an IDH1 peptide vaccine. These receptors all stem from a woman aged 25 to 45 with glioma. CDR3s include the opening cysteine and the closing phenylalanine or tryptophan. A D gene is named only where the DNA matches it firmly. The listing skips clone size in some rows; elsewhere it reads once, few, many or a size class.

v_gene	d_gene	abundance	j_gene	CDR3nt	CDR3aa
TRBV4-2	TRBD1	NA	TRBJ1-5	TGTGCCAGCAGCCAAGATGGACAGGGCAATCAGCCCCAGCATTTT	CASSQDGQGNQPQHF
TRBV28	TRBD1	NA	TRBJ1-2	TGTGCCAGCAGTTTATTGGTAGGGGGCGTAAGGTCTGGCTACACCTTC	CASSLLVGGVRSGYTF
TRBV7-9	NA	NA	TRBJ2-1	TGTGCCAGCAGCTTAGGGGGTGGGGCGGGGGCCTCCTACAATGAGCAGTTCTTC	CASSLGGGAGASYNEQFF
TRBV5-1	NA	NA	TRBJ1-1	TGCGCCAGCAGCGTGGAGGGGGGGGGTGAAGCTTTCTTT	CASSVEGGGEAFF
TRBV2	NA	NA	TRBJ1-1	TGTGCCAGCGGGCCAGGGCCGGTCAAAGCTTTCTTT	CASGPGPVKAFF
TRBV5-1	TRBD2	NA	TRBJ2-5	TGCGCCAGCAGCTCTTCCGGGGCTAGCGGGTTTAAAGAGACCCAGTACTTC	CASSSSGASGFKETQYF
TRBV6-1	NA	NA	TRBJ2-3	TGTGCCGAAGGGTCGGCCACAGATACGCAGTATTTT	CAEGSATDTQYF
TRBV7-2	NA	few	TRBJ2-7	TGTGCCAGCAGGGAGGGGGGAGCGCAGTACTTC	CASREGGAQYF
TRBV19	NA	NA	TRBJ2-4	TGTGCCAGTAGGACCGCCGTCCGGGGAGAAGACATTCAGTACTTC	CASRTAVRGEDIQYF
TRBV5-4	NA	once	TRBJ1-1	TGTGCCAGCAGCTTGATAGGGCGGGACACTGAAGCTTTCTTT	CASSLIGRDTEAFF
TRBV6-6	TRBD1	NA	TRBJ1-1	TGTGCCAGCAGTAGTAAGGGGGCGGAGTGGACTGAAGCTTTCTTT	CASSSKGAEWTEAFF
TRBV10-3	NA	NA	TRBJ2-2	TGTGCCATCAGTGCCGCCGCGACTGGGCCCGGGGAGCTGTTTTTT	CAISAAATGPGELFF
TRBV10-3	TRBD2	NA	TRBJ2-7	TGTGCCATCAGTGAGTCGCCTAGCGGGGGCTACGAGCAGTACTTC	CAISESPSGGYEQYF
TRBV5-1	TRBD1	NA	TRBJ1-6	TGCGCCAGCAGCTTGGCCGGGACAGGGTATAATTCACCCCTCCACTTT	CASSLAGTGYNSPLHF
TRBV7-2	NA	NA	TRBJ1-2	TGTGCCAGCAGCTTAGGGGGAGGGAGGCCTAACTATGGCTACACCTTC	CASSLGGGRPNYGYTF
TRBV9	NA	NA	TRBJ1-4	TGTGCCAGCAGCGTAGCACCCTCAACTAATGAAAAACTGTTTTTT	CASSVAPSTNEKLFF
TRBV18	NA	NA	TRBJ2-1	TGTGCCAGCTCACCCTTGGGGAATGAGCAGTTCTTC	CASSPLGNEQFF
TRBV9	NA	NA	TRBJ1-1	TGTGCCAGCAGCGTAGCGACGAACACTGAAGCTTTCTTT	CASSVATNTEAFF
TRBV30	NA	few	TRBJ1-5	TGTGCCTGGACCCTCAAGGGGAGGGACTCTCAGCCCCAGCATTTT	CAWTLKGRDSQPQHF
TRBV4-1	NA	once	TRBJ1-1	TGCGCCAGCAGCCAAGAGGCCCCACCGCAGATGAACACTGAAGCTTTCTTT	CASSQEAPPQMNTEAFF
TRBV7-9	NA	NA	TRBJ1-2	TGTGCCAGCAGCTTACAAAGCAGGCCCTTACATGGCTACACCTTC	CASSLQSRPLHGYTF
TRBV19	NA	NA	TRBJ2-7	TGTGCCACCGGGGACGGTAGCTACGAGCAGTACTTC	CATGDGSYEQYF
TRBV10-3	NA	NA	TRBJ1-2	TGTGCCATCAGTGACTCCCTGGCAGCCTATGGCTACACCTTC	CAISDSLAAYGYTF
TRBV5-1	TRBD2	once	TRBJ2-7	TGCGCCAGCAGCTTGGTAGCGGGGGAGACCTACGAGCAGTACTTC	CASSLVAGETYEQYF
TRBV6-4	NA	NA	TRBJ1-2	TGTGCCAGCAGTGAGGGGCCTTTCTCGAACTATGGCTACACCTTC	CASSEGPFSNYGYTF
TRBV6-6	NA	NA	TRBJ1-1	TGTGCCAGCAGTTATCATCTGGGACGGGGTGATGAAGCTTTCTTT	CASSYHLGRGDEAFF
TRBV9	NA	medium-sized	TRBJ1-1	TGTGCCAGCAGCGCTGACGATACCCTGGGAAACACTGAAGCTTTCTTT	CASSADDTLGNTEAFF
TRBV21-1	NA	NA	TRBJ2-7	TGTGCCAGCAGCAAAGGAGATTTAGGGCCCTACGAGCAGTACTTC	CASSKGDLGPYEQYF
TRBV5-6	TRBD1	NA	TRBJ1-2	TGTGCCAGCAGCAGGACAGGGGGCGAGGGCTATGGCTACACCTTC	CASSRTGGEGYGYTF
TRBV7-2	NA	NA	TRBJ2-5	TGTGCCAGCAGCTTAGTTTTGGCCCCCCGAACCCAGTACTTC	CASSLVLAPRTQYF
TRBV5-1	NA	NA	TRBJ1-2	TGCGCCAGCAGCTCTTCTGGAGGGGCTCAGGGCTACACCTTC	CASSSSGGAQGYTF
TRBV29-1	TRBD1	NA	TRBJ2-5	TGCAGCGTGGCCCCCAGGGGGCAAGAGACCCAGTACTTC	CSVAPRGQETQYF
TRBV25-1	TRBD2	NA	TRBJ2-5	TGTGCCAGCAGCCCGGGGGGACAAGAGACCCAGTACTTC	CASSPGGQETQYF
TRBV5-6	NA	NA	TRBJ2-7	TGTGCCAGCAGCTTGAGTTACGGCTCCTACGAGCAGTACTTC	CASSLSYGSYEQYF
TRBV19	NA	NA	TRBJ1-5	TGTGCCAGTAGTATAGGGGAAAGGAGCAATCAGCCCCAGCATTTT	CASSIGERSNQPQHF
TRBV6-1	NA	NA	TRBJ2-7	TGTGCCAGCAGTGTATGGCAGGTGGGAGGCGAGCAGTACTTC	CASSVWQVGGEQYF
TRBV10-3	TRBD1	NA	TRBJ2-3	TGTGCCATCAGTGACCTTGGACAGGGGGGGACAGATACGCAGTATTTT	CAISDLGQGGTDTQYF
TRBV18	NA	NA	TRBJ1-2	TGTGCCAGCTCACCAGATCAGGGCTATGGCTACACCTTC	CASSPDQGYGYTF
TRBV5-4	NA	NA	TRBJ2-3	TGTGCCAGCAGCTCCCGAGGAAGACTAGTAGCCCGTGGGCAGTATTTT	CASSSRGRLVARGQYF
TRBV4-1	TRBD1	NA	TRBJ1-1	TGCGCCAGCAGCCGGGACAGGAACACTGAAGCTTTCTTT	CASSRDRNTEAFF
TRBV7-8	NA	once	TRBJ1-1	TGTGCCAGCAGCATTAAGAACACTGAAGCTTTCTTT	CASSIKNTEAFF